The rows below give T cell receptor beta chains drawn from one sample of a study of blood T cell repertoires in COVID-19. TCRdb keeps only in-frame clones here, not all; method: immunoSEQ multiplex PCR. Of roughly 350,000 clones in the sample, 85% were seen once. The sample consisted of peripheral blood. The source is a woman aged 18-35 years with acute or convalescent COVID-19. Both conserved end residues are part of each CDR3. The D gene is left open where the match is weak. The size of a clone is reported for some rows only, either as once, few or many, or as a class for expanded clones.

cdr3_nt | cdr3_aa | clone_size | cdr3_length | v_call | d_call | j_call
TGCGCCAGCAGCCTTAGCGGAGGGAGCTCCTACAATGAGCAGTTCTTC | CASSLSGGSSYNEQFF | NA | 16 | TRBV5-1 | NA | TRBJ2-1
TGTGCCAGCAGTCTGTACCTGGGCAGGTTTTCAAACTATGGCTACACCTTC | CASSLYLGRFSNYGYTF | NA | 17 | TRBV9 | NA | TRBJ1-2
TGTGCCACCAGTAACACGGGACAGGGAGGGGGGACTGAAGCTTTCTTT | CATSNTGQGGGTEAFF | NA | 16 | TRBV24-1 | TRBD1 | TRBJ1-1
TGTGCCAGCAGCCAAGGAGGGACAGGGAGGTACCATCAGCCCCAGCATTTT | CASSQGGTGRYHQPQHF | NA | 17 | TRBV3-1/TRBV3-2 | TRBD1 | TRBJ1-5
TGTGCCAGCAGCTCCCATCGACAGGATAGCAATCAGCCCCAGCATTTT | CASSSHRQDSNQPQHF | NA | 16 | TRBV7-9 | NA | TRBJ1-5
TGTGCCAGCTCCGGTGGTTTGGTCAATGAGCAGTTCTTC | CASSGGLVNEQFF | NA | 13 | TRBV18 | NA | TRBJ2-1
TGCGCCAGCAGCCAAGAAAGGACGCGGGAGAATGGATACAATGAGCAGTTCTTC | CASSQERTRENGYNEQFF | NA | 18 | TRBV4-1 | TRBD2 | TRBJ2-1
TGTGCCAGCAGCCCCCAGGCATCCTACGAGCAGTACTTC | CASSPQASYEQYF | NA | 13 | TRBV7-9 | NA | TRBJ2-7
TGTGCCAGCAGAAGAACTGCGGACACCATATATTTT | CASRRTADTIYF | NA | 12 | TRBV28 | NA | TRBJ1-3
TGCGCCAGCAGCCAACCTTCCCCAGTCCTTAACTATGGCTACACCTTC | CASSQPSPVLNYGYTF | few | 16 | TRBV4-1 | NA | TRBJ1-2
TGTGCCTGGGAGGACGGGGTTTCGCGAGAGACCCAGTACTTC | CAWEDGVSRETQYF | NA | 14 | TRBV30 | NA | TRBJ2-5
TGCAGCGTTCCTGACTTACCTCGGGGCTACACCTTC | CSVPDLPRGYTF | NA | 12 | TRBV29-1 | NA | TRBJ1-2
TGCAGCGAACTAGCGGGAGTGACGCCCAATGAGCAGTTCTTC | CSELAGVTPNEQFF | NA | 14 | TRBV29-1 | TRBD2 | TRBJ2-1
TGTGCCATCGCTGGACAGGAGGATCAGCCCCAGCATTTT | CAIAGQEDQPQHF | NA | 13 | TRBV10-3 | TRBD1 | TRBJ1-5
TGTGCCAGCAGCGTACTAGCGGGAGGGCCGGCAGAAGAGACCCAGTACTTC | CASSVLAGGPAEETQYF | NA | 17 | TRBV9 | TRBD2 | TRBJ2-5
TGTGCCAGCAGCTCCCCCAGGGGGCGCGTAAACATTCAGTACTTC | CASSSPRGRVNIQYF | NA | 15 | TRBV11-2 | TRBD1 | TRBJ2-4
TGTGCCAGCAGTTTGAGGGTAGGCTACACCTTC | CASSLRVGYTF | NA | 11 | TRBV12-3/TRBV12-4 | NA | TRBJ1-2
TGTGCCTGGGGGACTAGCGGGGGGAGAGGGACCCAGTACTTC | CAWGTSGGRGTQYF | NA | 14 | TRBV30 | TRBD2 | TRBJ2-5
TGTGCCAGCAGCTTCTCCGGGGGAGATACGCAGTATTTT | CASSFSGGDTQYF | NA | 13 | TRBV7-9 | NA | TRBJ2-3
TGTGCCAGCACCCCCCTACGGGTGACGAACACTGAAGCTTTCTTT | CASTPLRVTNTEAFF | NA | 15 | TRBV6-5 | NA | TRBJ1-1
TGCGTGGGGGCAGGGGACACTGAAGCTTTCTTT | CVGAGDTEAFF | NA | 11 | TRBV29-1 | NA | TRBJ1-1
TGTGCCAGCAGTTCCCAGGCAGGGCGGTCCTACAATGAGCAGTTCTTC | CASSSQAGRSYNEQFF | NA | 16 | TRBV6-5 | NA | TRBJ2-1
TGTGCCAGCAGCCAAAATGACAGGGGAGTTCAGGAGCAGTACTTC | CASSQNDRGVQEQYF | NA | 15 | TRBV9 | TRBD1 | TRBJ2-7
TGTGCCAGCAGTTACCGGTCGGGGTCCTATAATTCACCCCTCCACTTT | CASSYRSGSYNSPLHF | NA | 16 | TRBV6-5 | NA | TRBJ1-6
TGCAGCGTTGACTTTCCCACAGATACGCAGTATTTT | CSVDFPTDTQYF | NA | 12 | TRBV29-1 | NA | TRBJ2-3
TGTGCCACCAGTGACCAGACAGGGAGCTACGAGCAGTACTTC | CATSDQTGSYEQYF | NA | 14 | TRBV24-1 | TRBD1 | TRBJ2-7
TGTGCCAGCAGCTCCGGACAGGAAGCTTTCTTT | CASSSGQEAFF | NA | 11 | TRBV13 | NA | TRBJ1-1
TGTGCCAGCAGCCCAGGGGCAGCGACTCCGAACACTGAAGCTTTCTTT | CASSPGAATPNTEAFF | NA | 16 | TRBV14 | NA | TRBJ1-1
TGCGCCAGCAGAGCCGGGACAGGGATTTATGGCTACACCTTC | CASRAGTGIYGYTF | few | 14 | TRBV4-1 | TRBD1 | TRBJ1-2
TGCGCCAGCTGTGGCGGTAGCAATCAGCCCCAGCATTTT | CASCGGSNQPQHF | NA | 13 | TRBV10-2 | NA | TRBJ1-5
TGCGCCAGCAGTGACTTAGCGGGCTCCTACAATGAGCAGTTCTTC | CASSDLAGSYNEQFF | NA | 15 | TRBV10-2 | TRBD2 | TRBJ2-1
TGTGCCAGCAGCCCCGGCGGGGCCCCCTACGAGCAGTACTTC | CASSPGGAPYEQYF | NA | 14 | TRBV11-3 | NA | TRBJ2-7
TGTGCCAGCAGCCAAGATCGGGGAGGGGCACGCACAGATACGCAGTATTTT | CASSQDRGGARTDTQYF | once | 17 | TRBV3-1/TRBV3-2 | TRBD2 | TRBJ2-3
TGTGCCAGCAGCCCCGGGAGGGTGGGTCTTATCACCGGGGAGCTGTTTTTT | CASSPGRVGLITGELFF | NA | 17 | TRBV21-1 | NA | TRBJ2-2
TGTGCCAGTACTAAGGGGACAGCGGACTATGGCTACACCTTC | CASTKGTADYGYTF | once | 14 | TRBV19 | TRBD1 | TRBJ1-2
TGTGCCAGCAGTTACCTTACCGACAGGGACGAGCAGTACTTC | CASSYLTDRDEQYF | NA | 14 | TRBV6-5 | TRBD1 | TRBJ2-7
TGTGCCAGCAGAGCGACGGTTTCTGGAAACACCATATATTTT | CASRATVSGNTIYF | NA | 14 | TRBV6-5 | NA | TRBJ1-3
TGTGCCAGTAGGGACAGGGCCACGAACACCGGGGAGCTGTTTTTT | CASRDRATNTGELFF | NA | 15 | TRBV19 | TRBD1 | TRBJ2-2
TGTGCCAGCAGAGGGGGCATACTGGAGACCCAGTACTTC | CASRGGILETQYF | NA | 13 | TRBV4-2 | TRBD1 | TRBJ2-5
TGTGCCAGCAGTCGACTGGGACATCGGGACACTGAAGCTTTCTTT | CASSRLGHRDTEAFF | NA | 15 | TRBV28 | NA | TRBJ1-1
TGTGCCAGTAGCCCCTTCACAGGGGGCCTGACTGAAGCTTTCTTT | CASSPFTGGLTEAFF | NA | 15 | TRBV19 | TRBD1 | TRBJ1-1
TGTGCCAGCAGTTACAGGACTAGCGGGAGGGGGGGTGAGCAGTTCTTC | CASSYRTSGRGGEQFF | NA | 16 | TRBV6-5 | TRBD2 | TRBJ2-1
TGCGCCAGCAGCAAGATAACAGGGGGCGATGGCTACACCTTC | CASSKITGGDGYTF | NA | 14 | TRBV4-1 | TRBD1 | TRBJ1-2
TGTGCCAGCAGCTTCCCGGGAGGTCTCTACGAGCAGTACTTC | CASSFPGGLYEQYF | NA | 14 | TRBV5-6 | TRBD2 | TRBJ2-7
TGTGCCAGCAGTTACGGTATAGGGAGGGGATCACCCCTCCACTTT | CASSYGIGRGSPLHF | NA | 15 | TRBV6-5 | NA | TRBJ1-6
TGTGCCAGTAGTATAATGGCAGGGTCCGGCAATCAGCCCCAGCATTTT | CASSIMAGSGNQPQHF | NA | 16 | TRBV19 | NA | TRBJ1-5
TGTGCCAGCAGTCAGACTCAACAGGGACGGAGCTCTGGGGCCAACGTCCTGACTTTC | CASSQTQQGRSSGANVLTF | NA | 19 | TRBV9 | NA | TRBJ2-6
TGTGCCAGCGGAGACCCTTTAGCGGGTCCCTCCAATGAGCAGTTCTTC | CASGDPLAGPSNEQFF | NA | 16 | TRBV3-1/TRBV3-2 | TRBD2 | TRBJ2-1
TGTGCCAGCAGGGGGACTGACCCGAATTTCGGCTACACCTTC | CASRGTDPNFGYTF | NA | 14 | TRBV6-4 | NA | TRBJ1-2